This T cell receptor beta chain came from a study of CD8 T cells in ankylosing spondylitis. Regarding the study as a whole: A TCR beta motif of eight highly homologous variants appeared characteristic of ankylosing spondylitis blood. Clones linked with disease were CD8+ and fairly uncommon in the peripheral blood.

Generation of TCR beta libraries employed quantitative 5'-RACE incorporating molecular barcodes. TCRdb reprocessed the 5' RACE reads with MiXCR, giving one entry per CDR3 protein. Here the sample spans about 96,000 distinct CDR3 sequences, around 9.4% being singletons. CDR1 is DFQATT, CDR2 SNEGSKA, per germline (reference sequence). The CDR3 is 11 residues long. Trimming took 5 bases from V and 5 from J, leaving 6 bases between them. This clonotype was observed many times. Its antigen is as yet unknown. The source material was blood, either unsorted or a sorted T cell fraction (not recorded which). The clonotype originates from a male donor with ankylosing spondylitis or in good health (not recorded which). This chain uses TRBV20-1 with TRBJ2-2; a possible D gene is TRBD2 (6 bases). The chain's CDR3 is CSAGGTGELFF. CDR3 sequence (DNA): TGCAGTGCTGGGGGGACCGGGGAGCTGTTTTTT.